The T cell receptor (beta chain) described here comes from a study of T cells in tuberculosis (dated 2018 in TCRdb). Background on the whole study: To characterize T cells specific for the mycobacterial lipid antigen glucose monomycolate (GMM), the study used CD1B tetramers together with high-throughput TCR immunosequencing.

PBMC were thawed, rested overnight, stained with GMM-loaded CD1B tetramer, a Live/Dead dye and anti-CD3, and then sorted on a FACS Aria II. C32 glucose monomycolate purified from Rhodococcus equi was loaded onto CD1B tetramers. Before cryopreservation, the PBMC used for tetramer sorting had been depleted of CD14-expressing monocytes as part of a separate study. About 95,000 tetramer-negative cells were sorted from each donor and analyzed alongside the tetramer-positive cells. Antigen-specific T cells were sorted from several healthy South African adults using GMM-loaded CD1B tetramers. CDR1 and CDR2 are read off the germline V gene (reference sequence) as LNHDA and SQIVND. Trimming costs V 6 bases and J 7 bases, and their ends lie 7 bases apart. Spanning cysteine to phenylalanine, the CDR3 consists of 12 amino acids. The entry retains the CDR3 DNA only, 36 bases that are in frame from base 1. TCR-alpha and TCR-beta chains were sequenced unpaired, so chain pairing information was not available. TCR libraries were generated with the immunoSEQ multiplex PCR assay, using TCR-beta and/or TCR-alpha/delta assays for each sample. The Illumina high-throughput platform was used to sequence the amplified TCR libraries. For the original study's pipeline: Clustering and dimensionality reduction were performed using pairwise TCRdist distances among GMM-specific receptors from ex vivo sorted or in vitro expanded T cells. Sequence motifs defined by gene usage and CDR3 content were tested for enrichment in tetramer-positive versus tetramer-negative populations. TCRdb took this table from immuneACCESS and kept in-frame rearrangements with V and J called. Such tables lack part of the clones; where checked against another copy, unresolved V genes explain under half of the gap, and the rest is unexplained. V and J calls and clone size follow that table, whereas D and trimming were derived from the DNA. For this sample the table gives 80,000 to 90,000 clones, of which roughly 93% were detected only once. The leading ten clones occupy approximately 2% of the sample.

Study-wide conclusions, independent of this receptor: T cells that bind the CD1B-GMM tetramer with low affinity may have been missed by the stringent sort gate.

As concerns this clone: Within one base of it there is no much larger clone, and no base qualities were kept. Other DNA sequences within the sample encode an identical CDR3.

The sequenced sample consisted of CD1b-GMM tetramer-negative cells sorted from PBMCs. What the cell subset or site label conveys for this sample: T cells not binding CD1B-GMM tetramer, sorted from same donor. The rearranged chain carries TRBV19 and TRBJ1-6; a tentative D call is TRBD1 (5 bases match). This TCR derives from an adult woman with latent tuberculosis. The CDR3 region: CASRRQNSPLHF. At the DNA level, the sequence is TGTGCCAGTAGGCGACAGAATTCACCCCTCCACTTT.